One and the same sample provided the 10 T cell receptor beta chains below, sequenced in a study of blood T cell repertoires in COVID-19 (dated by TCRdb to 2019 to 2021). Library preparation was by the immunoSEQ multiplex PCR assay. Drawn from immuneACCESS, this table holds only the in-frame rearrangements with V and J called that TCRdb kept. Clones are partly lost; checked studies trace under half to an unresolved V gene and leave the rest unexplained. Across this sample there are 94,000 or so clones, with 88% seen only once. In total, the top ten clones hold around 4.5% of the sample. The sample comprised peripheral blood. Receptors originate from a woman older than 75 with active COVID-19.

Here the CDR3 reads CASSSTYRDEQYF. DNA of the CDR3: TGTGCCAGCAGTTCGACGTACAGGGACGAGCAGTACTTC. This chain joins TRBV28 and TRBJ2-7; perhaps TRBD1 as D (6 bases). Between the trimmed V and J ends, which lost 4 bases and 5 bases, there was a span of 12 bases. This CDR3 has 13 amino acids. Germline CDR1 MDHEN, CDR2 SYDVKM.

The J gene is TRBJ2-1, the V gene TRBV5-4; the D is unclear. There are 15 residues in the CDR3. Germline-derived CDR1 and CDR2 are SGHNT and YYREEE (reference sequence). Trimming shortened V by 4 bases and J by 5 bases, and 16 bases separated the two germline ends. The CDR3, as DNA: TGTGCCAGCAGCCCGACACGGCTACGCCACAATGAGCAGTTCTTC. It encodes CASSPTRLRHNEQFF. Together with reference TRBV5-4 and TRBJ2-1, the CDR3 gives the full variable domain: ETGVTQSPTHLIKTRGQQVTLRCSSQSGHNTVSWYQQALGQGPQFIFQYYREEENGRGNFPPRFSGLQFPNYSSELNVNALELDDSALYLCASSPTRLRHNEQFFGPGTRLTVL.

The rearrangement links TRBV4-3 to TRBJ1-2; 9 bases align to TRBD1. This CDR3 has 15 amino acids. J lost 4 bases, V lost 0 bases, and 3 bases had no gene match. Looked up from germline, CDR1 is LGHNA and CDR2 is YSLEER. The CDR3 region is CASSQDRTGAYGYTF. The CDR3 coding sequence is TGCGCCAGCAGCCAAGATAGGACAGGGGCCTATGGCTACACCTTC.

The CDR3 sequence: CASSPPSLAGEQYF. In nucleotides, the CDR3 is TGTGCCAGCTCACCACCGTCACTAGCGGGCGAGCAGTACTTC. The chain carries TRBV18 and TRBJ2-7; 9 nucleotides match TRBD2. V gave up 0 bases and J gave up 6 bases; unmatched junction bases: 3. Germline CDR1 KGHSH, CDR2 LQKENI. CDR3 size: 14 residues.

The V call is TRBV6-2 or TRBV6-3, the J call TRBJ1-4; 8 bases match TRBD1. With 6 bases clipped from V and 2 bases from J, the junction kept 14 bases outside the gene matches. The CDR3 runs to 18 residues. CDR1 and CDR2 (germline): MNHEY, SVGEGT. The CDR3 spells CASSRGQGEGATNEKLFF. In nucleotides, the CDR3 is TGTGCCAGCAGCCGCGGACAGGGCGAGGGAGCTACTAATGAAAAACTGTTTTTT.

The chain couples TRBV6-5 to TRBJ2-3, with D possibly matching TRBD2 (6 bases). The CDR3 is made up of 12 amino acids. Germline V gene lookup returns CDR1 MNHEY and CDR2 SVGAGI. V was pared by 6 bases and J by 10 bases, with 14 bases between. CDR3 sequence: CASSPGTSSQYF. The DNA for the CDR3 is TGTGCCAGCAGCCCCGGGACTTCATCGCAGTATTTT.

Note on this clone: Different DNA sequences within this sample yield the same CDR3. The chain combines TRBV10-3 with TRBJ2-2; TRBD2 matches 14 bases. Trimming took 6 bases from V and 4 from J; bases not matched to a gene: 4. This CDR3 is 16 amino acids long. Per germline, CDR1 ENHRY and CDR2 SYGVKD. CDR3 bases: TGTGCCATCAGGGGGACTAGCGGGAGAGGCACCGGGGAGCTGTTTTTT. It translates to CAIRGTSGRGTGELFF.

The chain employs TRBV2 and TRBJ2-1, with 7 bases that match TRBD1. Losses at the gene ends were 2 bases for V and 2 bases for J; bases not matched to a gene: 3. Germline V gene sequence: CDR1 SNHLY, CDR2 FYNNEI. The CDR3 length is 15 residues. The CDR3 nucleotides are TGTGCCAGCAGTGAAAGGACAGGACCCTACAATGAGCAGTTCTTC. Amino acid sequence: CASSERTGPYNEQFF. Full variable domain (outside the CDR3, taken from reference TRBV2 and TRBJ2-1): EPEVTQTPSHQVTQMGQEVILRCVPISNHLYFYWYRQILGQKVEFLVSFYNNEISEKSEIFDDQFSVERPDGSNFTLKIRSTKLEDSAMYFCASSERTGPYNEQFFGPGTRLTVL.

The rearrangement joins TRBV20-1 to TRBJ1-3, with unresolved D. The CDR3 is 11 amino acids. The ends were cut back, 7 bases at V and 1 base at J, with 5 bases in the middle. Germline values: CDR1 DFQATT, CDR2 SNEGSKA (reference sequence). In DNA, the CDR3 is TGCAGTGGGAGATCTGGAAACACCATATATTTT. Amino acid sequence: CSGRSGNTIYF.

The chain carries TRBV27 and TRBJ2-5, with 7 bases identical to TRBD1. This CDR3 contains 15 residues. The V and J ends lost 0 bases and 5 bases, in that order; junction bases with no gene match: 6. Germline V gene data show CDR1 as MNHEY and CDR2 as SMNVEV (reference sequence). CDR3 sequence (DNA): TGTGCCAGCAGTTTATCAGGGGGCCTATGGGAGACCCAGTACTTC. Encoded protein: CASSLSGGLWETQYF.